This T cell receptor (beta chain) appears in the sequencing data of a study of T cell repertoires in cytomegalovirus infection. About the study: It was the public TCR beta signatures that indicated both CMV infection and matching HLA type. Study results and limitations: HLA-C-restricted TCR beta clonotypes specific for CMV led the ex vivo response. Cumulative frequency of public TCR beta families picked out carriers of CMV plus the relevant HLA.

The CDR3 spans 15 residues. V lost 5 bases to trimming and J lost 3 bases; unmatched junction nucleotides: 9. CDR1 is SGHVS, CDR2 FQNEAQ, per germline. At least ten counts were recorded for this clonotype. Its antigen is as yet unknown. In TCRdb, the reads were re-called with MiXCR into one record per CDR3 protein. The top ten hold under 6% of the sample, which has around 74,000 distinct CDR3 sequences, about 4% seen once. Sequencing was carried out using PBMCs. The chain recombines TRBV7-8 with TRBJ1-1, with 7 nucleotides matching TRBD1. The sequence derives from a human donor in good health (CMV status not recorded). Some clones in this sample may be carry-over from other donors' samples. CDR3 nucleotides: TGTGCCAGCAGCCCACGAAGACAGGGTTACACTGAAGCTTTCTTT. Translated: CASSPRRQGYTEAFF.